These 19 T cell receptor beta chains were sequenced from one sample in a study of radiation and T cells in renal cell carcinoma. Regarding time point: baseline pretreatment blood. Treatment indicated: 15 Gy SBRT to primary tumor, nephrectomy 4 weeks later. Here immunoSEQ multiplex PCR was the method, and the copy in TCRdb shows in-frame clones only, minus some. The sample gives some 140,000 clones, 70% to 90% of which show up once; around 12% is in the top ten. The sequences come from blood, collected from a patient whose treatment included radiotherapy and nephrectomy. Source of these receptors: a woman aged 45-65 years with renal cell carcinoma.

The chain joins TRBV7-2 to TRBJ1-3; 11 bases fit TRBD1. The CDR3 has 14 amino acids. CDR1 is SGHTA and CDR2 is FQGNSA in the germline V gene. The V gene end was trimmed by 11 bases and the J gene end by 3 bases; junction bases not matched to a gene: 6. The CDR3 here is CASGQGAVGNTIYF. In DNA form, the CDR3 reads TGTGCCTCCGGACAGGGGGCCGTTGGAAACACCATATATTTT.

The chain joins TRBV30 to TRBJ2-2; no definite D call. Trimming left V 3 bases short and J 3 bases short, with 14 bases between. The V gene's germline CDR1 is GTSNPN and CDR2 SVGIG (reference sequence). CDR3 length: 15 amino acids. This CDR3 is CAWRGPSLDTGELFF. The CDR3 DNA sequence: TGTGCCTGGAGAGGCCCTTCTCTCGACACCGGGGAGCTGTTTTTT.

The CDR3: CASRHSRARGTEAFF. Here the CDR3 DNA reads TGTGCCAGCAGGCACTCCAGGGCGCGCGGCACTGAAGCTTTCTTT. This chain uses TRBV13 with TRBJ1-1, with a possible D match to TRBD1 (5 bases). The CDR3 is made up of 15 amino acids. V lost 6 bases and J lost 4, with 18 bases in between. CDR1 and CDR2 (germline): PRHDT, FYEKMQ (reference sequence).

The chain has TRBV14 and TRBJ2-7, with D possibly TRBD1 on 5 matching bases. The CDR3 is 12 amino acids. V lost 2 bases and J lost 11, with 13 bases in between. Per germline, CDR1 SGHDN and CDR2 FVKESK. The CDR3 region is CASSQIQGAEYF. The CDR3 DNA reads TGTGCCAGCAGCCAAATCCAGGGCGCGGAGTACTTC.

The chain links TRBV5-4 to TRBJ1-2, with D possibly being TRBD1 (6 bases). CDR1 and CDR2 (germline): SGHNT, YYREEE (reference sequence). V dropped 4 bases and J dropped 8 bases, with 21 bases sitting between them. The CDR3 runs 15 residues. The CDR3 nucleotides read TGTGCCAGCAGCGAAGACCCGGGGGCGGTAAACGGCTACACCTTC. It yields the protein CASSEDPGAVNGYTF.

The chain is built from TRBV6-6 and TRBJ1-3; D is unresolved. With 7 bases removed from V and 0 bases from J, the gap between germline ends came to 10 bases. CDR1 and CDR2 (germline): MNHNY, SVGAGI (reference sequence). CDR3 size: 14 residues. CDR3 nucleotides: TGTGCCAGCACTGGGCAGAACTCTGGAAACACCATATATTTT. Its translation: CASTGQNSGNTIYF.

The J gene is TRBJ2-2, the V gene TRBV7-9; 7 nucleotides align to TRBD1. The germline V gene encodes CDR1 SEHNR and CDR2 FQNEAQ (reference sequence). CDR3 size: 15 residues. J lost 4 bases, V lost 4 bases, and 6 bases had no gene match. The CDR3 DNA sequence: TGTGCCAGCAGCTCACGACAGGGTGGCACCGGGGAGCTGTTTTTT. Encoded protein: CASSSRQGGTGELFF.

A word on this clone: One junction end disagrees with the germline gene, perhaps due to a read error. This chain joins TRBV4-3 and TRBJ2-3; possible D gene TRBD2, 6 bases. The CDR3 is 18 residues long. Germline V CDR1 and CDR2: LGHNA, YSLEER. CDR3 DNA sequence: TGCGCCAGCAGCAAAGACCCCCAGGTAGCGGATAGCACAGATACGCAGTATTTT. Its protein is CASSKDPQVADSTDTQYF.

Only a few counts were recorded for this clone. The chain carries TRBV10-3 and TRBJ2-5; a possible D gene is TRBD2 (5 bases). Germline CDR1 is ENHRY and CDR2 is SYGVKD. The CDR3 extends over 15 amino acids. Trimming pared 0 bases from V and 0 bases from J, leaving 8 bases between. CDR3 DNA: TGTGCCATCAGTGAGTCTGGACTCGACCAAGAGACCCAGTACTTC. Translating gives CAISESGLDQETQYF.

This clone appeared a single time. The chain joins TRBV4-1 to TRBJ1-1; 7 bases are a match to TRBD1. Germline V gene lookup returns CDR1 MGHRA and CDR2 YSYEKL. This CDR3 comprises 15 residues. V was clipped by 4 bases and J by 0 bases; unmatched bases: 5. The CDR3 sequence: CASSRQQGLNTEAFF. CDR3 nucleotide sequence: TGCGCCAGCAGCCGCCAACAGGGGTTGAACACTGAAGCTTTCTTT.

The CDR3 spells CSVARGGLGNEQFF. The DNA for the CDR3 is TGCAGCGTTGCGCGGGGGGGCCTGGGGAATGAGCAGTTCTTC. This chain joins TRBV29-1 and TRBJ2-1, with 9 bases identical to TRBD2. J lost 7 bases, V lost 4 bases, and 8 bases had no gene match. In germline, CDR1 is SQVTM, CDR2 ANQGSEA. This CDR3 region has 14 residues.

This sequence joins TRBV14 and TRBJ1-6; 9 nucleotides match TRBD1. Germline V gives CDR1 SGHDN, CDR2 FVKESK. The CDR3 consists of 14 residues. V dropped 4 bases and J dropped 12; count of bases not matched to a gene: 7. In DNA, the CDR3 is TGTGCCAGCAGCCGCCTGACAGGGGGTGGACCCCTCCACTTT. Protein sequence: CASSRLTGGGPLHF.

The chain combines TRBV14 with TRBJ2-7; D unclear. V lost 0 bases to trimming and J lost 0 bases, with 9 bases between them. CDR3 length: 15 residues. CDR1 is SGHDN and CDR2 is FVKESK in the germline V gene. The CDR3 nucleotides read TGTGCCAGCAGCCAAGAACTTCTCCCCTCCTACGAGCAGTACTTC. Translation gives CASSQELLPSYEQYF.

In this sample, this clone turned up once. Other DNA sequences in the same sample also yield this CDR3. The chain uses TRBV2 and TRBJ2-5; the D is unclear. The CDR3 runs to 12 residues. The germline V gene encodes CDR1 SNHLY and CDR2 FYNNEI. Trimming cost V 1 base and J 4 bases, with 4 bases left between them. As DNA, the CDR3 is TGTGCCAGCAGTGAAGGTCGAGAGACCCAGTACTTC. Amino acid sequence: CASSEGRETQYF.

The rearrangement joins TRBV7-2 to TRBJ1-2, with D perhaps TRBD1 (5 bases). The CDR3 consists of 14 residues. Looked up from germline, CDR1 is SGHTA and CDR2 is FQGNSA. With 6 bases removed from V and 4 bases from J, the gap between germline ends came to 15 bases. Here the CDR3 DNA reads TGTGCCAGCAGTTCCCCGACAGAGCCCTATGGCTACACCTTC. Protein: CASSSPTEPYGYTF. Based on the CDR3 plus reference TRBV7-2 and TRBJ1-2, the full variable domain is GAGVSQSPSNKVTEKGKDVELRCDPISGHTALYWYRQSLGQGLEFLIYFQGNSAPDKSGLPSDRFSAERTGGSVSTLTIQRTQQEDSAVYLCASSSPTEPYGYTFGSGTRLTVV.

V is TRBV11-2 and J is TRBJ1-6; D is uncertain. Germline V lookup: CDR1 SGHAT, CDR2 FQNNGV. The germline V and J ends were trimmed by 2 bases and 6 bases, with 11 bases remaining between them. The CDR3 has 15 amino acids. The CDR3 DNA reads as TGTGCCAGCAGCTTATCCGGAAGAAGTAATTCACCCCTCCACTTT. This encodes CASSLSGRSNSPLHF.

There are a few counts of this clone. Written as DNA, the CDR3 is TGTGCCAGCAGCCCTGGGAGCGGGGGGGGTAATGAGCAGTTCTTC. This gives the protein CASSPGSGGGNEQFF. The chain couples TRBV7-8 to TRBJ2-1, with TRBD2 matching over 10 bases. Germline assignment: CDR1 SGHVS and CDR2 FQNEAQ. This CDR3 contains 15 residues. V was pared by 5 bases and J by 7 bases, with 8 bases of the junction left unmatched.

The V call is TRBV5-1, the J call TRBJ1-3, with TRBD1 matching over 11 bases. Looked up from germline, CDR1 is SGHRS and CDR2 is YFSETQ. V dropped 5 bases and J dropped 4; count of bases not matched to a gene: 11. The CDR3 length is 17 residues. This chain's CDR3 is CASRSVGQGAFGNTIYF. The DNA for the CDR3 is TGCGCCAGCAGATCCGTAGGACAGGGGGCTTTCGGAAACACCATATATTTT.

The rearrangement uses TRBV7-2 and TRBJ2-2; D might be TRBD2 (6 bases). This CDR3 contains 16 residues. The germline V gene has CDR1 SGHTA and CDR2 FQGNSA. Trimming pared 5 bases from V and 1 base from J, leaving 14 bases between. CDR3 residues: CASSPVGGGNTGELFF. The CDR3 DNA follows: TGTGCCAGCAGCCCCGTGGGGGGAGGGAACACCGGGGAGCTGTTTTTT. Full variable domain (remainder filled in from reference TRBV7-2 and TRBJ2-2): GAGVSQSPSNKVTEKGKDVELRCDPISGHTALYWYRQSLGQGLEFLIYFQGNSAPDKSGLPSDRFSAERTGGSVSTLTIQRTQQEDSAVYLCASSPVGGGNTGELFFGEGSRLTVL.